This TCR beta chain was sequenced in a study of vaccination and CD4 T cells after COVID-19. With respect to this clonotype: The antigen remains undetermined.

Treatment specified: approximately 10-day PBMC culture with coronavirus spike peptide pools or control peptides (ViraFEST assay). Researchers used the Oncomine TCR Beta short-read assay to sequence DNA from cultured CD4+ T cells. TCRdb reanalysed the PCR reads using MiXCR and keeps one entry per CDR3 protein. The data show around 26,000 distinct CDR3 sequences, around 66% seen once. V lost 0 bases to trimming and J lost 10 bases, with 12 bases between them. CDR1 is MNHNS and CDR2 is SASEGT in the germline V gene. The CDR3 consists of 13 residues. This chain connects TRBV6-1 to TRBJ1-1; D unresolved. The material sequenced was CD4+ T cells from blood, cultured in vitro, taken after SARS-CoV-2 vaccination. This TCR was sampled from a human donor who received a COVID-19 vaccine. For the CDR3, the DNA is TGTGCCAGCAGTGAAGCGTCGGTCCGGGGAGCTTTCTTT. Encoded protein: CASSEASVRGAFF.